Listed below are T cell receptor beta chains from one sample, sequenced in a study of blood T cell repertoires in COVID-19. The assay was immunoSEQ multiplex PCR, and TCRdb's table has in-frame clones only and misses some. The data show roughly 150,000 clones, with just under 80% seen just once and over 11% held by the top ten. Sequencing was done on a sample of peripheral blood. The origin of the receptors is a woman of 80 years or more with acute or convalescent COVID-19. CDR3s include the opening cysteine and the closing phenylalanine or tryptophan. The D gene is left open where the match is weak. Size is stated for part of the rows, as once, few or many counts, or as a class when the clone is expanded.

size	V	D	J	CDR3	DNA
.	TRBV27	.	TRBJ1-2	CASSLKGGLYGYTF	TGTGCCAGCAGTTTAAAGGGAGGTCTGTATGGCTACACCTTC
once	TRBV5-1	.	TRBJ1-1	CASSLLGGVNTEAFF	TGCGCCAGCAGCTTGTTGGGAGGCGTGAACACTGAAGCTTTCTTT
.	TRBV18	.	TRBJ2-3	CASSPKLGDTQYF	TGTGCCAGCTCACCTAAACTTGGAGATACGCAGTATTTT
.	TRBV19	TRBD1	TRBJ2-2	CASSRIGTGGTGELFF	TGTGCCAGTAGTAGGATTGGGACAGGGGGCACCGGGGAGCTGTTTTTT
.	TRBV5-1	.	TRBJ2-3	CASSNQGLSTDTQYF	TGCGCCAGCAGCAACCAGGGGTTAAGCACAGATACGCAGTATTTT
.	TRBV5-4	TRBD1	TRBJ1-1	CASSSPDRANTEAFF	TGTGCCAGCTCCAGCCCCGACAGGGCGAACACTGAAGCTTTCTTT
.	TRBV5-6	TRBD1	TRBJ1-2	CASSLGAGGYYGYTF	TGTGCCAGCAGCTTAGGGGCAGGGGGCTACTATGGCTACACCTTC
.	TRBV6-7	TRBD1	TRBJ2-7	CASSSQTGGSYEQYF	TGTGCCAGCAGTTCCCAGACAGGGGGCTCCTACGAGCAGTACTTC
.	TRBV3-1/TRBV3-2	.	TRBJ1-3	CASSQRHEGTIYF	TGTGCCAGCAGCCAACGGCATGAGGGCACCATATATTTT
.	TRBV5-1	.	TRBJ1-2	CASSLGYQGTTGLSNGYTF	TGCGCCAGCAGCTTGGGCTATCAGGGGACAACGGGCCTGAGCAATGGCTACACCTTC
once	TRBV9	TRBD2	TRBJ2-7	CASSPRDYPPYEQYF	TGTGCCAGCAGCCCCCGGGACTATCCCCCCTACGAGCAGTACTTC
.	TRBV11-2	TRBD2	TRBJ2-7	CASSLGLAGGSGSYEQYF	TGTGCCAGCAGCTTAGGACTAGCGGGAGGAAGTGGTTCCTACGAGCAGTACTTC
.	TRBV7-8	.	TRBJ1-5	CASSFIRDGNQPQHF	TGTGCCAGCAGCTTCATCCGGGATGGCAATCAGCCCCAGCATTTT
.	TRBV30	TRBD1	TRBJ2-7	CAWSRGPLAQYF	TGTGCCTGGAGTAGGGGGCCGCTGGCGCAGTACTTC
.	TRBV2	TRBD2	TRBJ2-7	CARGGTSGYEQYF	TGTGCCAGGGGGGGGACTAGCGGCTACGAGCAGTACTTC
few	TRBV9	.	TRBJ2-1	CASSVEGVSYNEQFF	TGTGCCAGCAGCGTAGAGGGAGTATCTTACAATGAGCAGTTCTTC
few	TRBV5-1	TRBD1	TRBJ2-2	CASSVRQGERTGELFF	TGCGCCAGCAGCGTACGACAGGGGGAACGAACCGGGGAGCTGTTTTTT
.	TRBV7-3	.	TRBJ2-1	CASSLGSSSYNEQFF	TGTGCCAGCAGCTTGGGCAGTAGCTCCTACAATGAGCAGTTCTTC
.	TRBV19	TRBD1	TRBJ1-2	CASKRGQGSGYTF	TGTGCCAGTAAGAGGGGACAGGGGTCTGGCTACACCTTC
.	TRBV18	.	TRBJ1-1	CANSDSSNTEAFF	TGTGCCAATTCTGACAGTTCGAACACTGAAGCTTTCTTT
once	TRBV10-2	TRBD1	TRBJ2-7	CASRGQGGARDSYEQYF	TGCGCCAGCAGGGGACAGGGAGGAGCTAGGGATTCCTACGAGCAGTACTTC